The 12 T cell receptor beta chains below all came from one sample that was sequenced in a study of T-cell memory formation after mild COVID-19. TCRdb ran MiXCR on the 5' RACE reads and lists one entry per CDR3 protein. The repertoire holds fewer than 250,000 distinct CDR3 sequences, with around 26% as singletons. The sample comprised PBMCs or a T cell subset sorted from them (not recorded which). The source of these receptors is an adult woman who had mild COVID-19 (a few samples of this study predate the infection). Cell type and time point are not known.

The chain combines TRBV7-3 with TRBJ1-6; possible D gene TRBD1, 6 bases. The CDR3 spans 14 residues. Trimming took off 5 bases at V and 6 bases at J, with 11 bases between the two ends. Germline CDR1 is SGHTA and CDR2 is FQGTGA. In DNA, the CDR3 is TGTGCCAGCAGCCCCGGGACAACTAATTCACCCCTCCACTTT. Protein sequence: CASSPGTTNSPLHF.

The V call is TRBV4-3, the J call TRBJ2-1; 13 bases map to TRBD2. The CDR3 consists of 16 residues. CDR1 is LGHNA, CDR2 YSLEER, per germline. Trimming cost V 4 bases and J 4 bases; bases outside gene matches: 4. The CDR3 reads CASSLGLAGEYNEQFF. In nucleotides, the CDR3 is TGCGCCAGCAGCCTTGGACTAGCGGGAGAGTACAATGAGCAGTTCTTC.

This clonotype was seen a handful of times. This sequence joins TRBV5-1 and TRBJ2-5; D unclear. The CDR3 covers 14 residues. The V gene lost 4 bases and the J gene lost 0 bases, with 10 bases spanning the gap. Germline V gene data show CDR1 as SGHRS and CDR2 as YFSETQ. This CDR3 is CASSIGQDQETQYF. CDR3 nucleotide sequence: TGCGCCAGCAGCATTGGGCAGGACCAAGAGACCCAGTACTTC. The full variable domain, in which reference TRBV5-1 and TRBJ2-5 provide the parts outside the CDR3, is KAGVTQTPRYLIKTRGQQVTLSCSPISGHRSVSWYQQTPGQGLQFLFEYFSETQRNKGNFPGRFSGRQFSNSRSEMNVSTLELGDSALYLCASSIGQDQETQYFGPGTRLLVL.

CDR3 in DNA: TGCGCCAGCAGCCTGCAAGGCGCTAGCGGTGCTAGCACAGATACGCAGTATTTT. Its translation: CASSLQGASGASTDTQYF. The chain employs TRBV5-1 and TRBJ2-3, with TRBD2 identical over 7 bases. Trimming took 4 bases from V and 0 from J; bases not matched to a gene: 14. The CDR3 is 18 amino acids. The germline V gene encodes CDR1 SGHRS and CDR2 YFSETQ.

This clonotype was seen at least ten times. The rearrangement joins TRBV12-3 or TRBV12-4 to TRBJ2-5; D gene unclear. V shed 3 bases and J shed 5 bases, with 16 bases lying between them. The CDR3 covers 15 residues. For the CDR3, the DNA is TGTGCCAGCAGTTTTTGGGCTTCCCTGAAGGAGACCCAGTACTTC. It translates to CASSFWASLKETQYF.

CDR3 DNA: TGCGCCAGCAGCAACAGGGGGAACACTGAAGCTTTCTTT. Its protein is CASSNRGNTEAFF. The chain links TRBV5-1 to TRBJ1-1, with 7 bases aligning to TRBD1. Looked up from germline, CDR1 is SGHRS and CDR2 is YFSETQ. The CDR3 is 13 residues long. J gave up 1 base and V 4 bases, and 1 base lay outside the gene matches.

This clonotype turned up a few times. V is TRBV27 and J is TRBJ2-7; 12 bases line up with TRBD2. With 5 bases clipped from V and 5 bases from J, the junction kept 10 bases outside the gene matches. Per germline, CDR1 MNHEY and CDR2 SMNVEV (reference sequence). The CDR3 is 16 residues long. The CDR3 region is CASSRGLAGRLDEQYF. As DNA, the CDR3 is TGTGCCAGCAGTCGCGGACTAGCGGGGCGCCTGGACGAGCAGTACTTC.

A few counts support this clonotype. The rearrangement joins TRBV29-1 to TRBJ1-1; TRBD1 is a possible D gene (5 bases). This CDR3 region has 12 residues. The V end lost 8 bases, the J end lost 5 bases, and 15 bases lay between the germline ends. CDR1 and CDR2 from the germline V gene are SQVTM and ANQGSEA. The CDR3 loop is CSFSTGVTEAFF. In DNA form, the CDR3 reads TGCAGCTTTTCAACGGGGGTGACTGAAGCTTTCTTT. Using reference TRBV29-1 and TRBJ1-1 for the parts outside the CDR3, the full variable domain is SAVISQKPSRDICQRGTSLTIQCQVDSQVTMMFWYRQQPGQSLTLIATANQGSEATYESGFVIDKFPISRPNLTFSTLTVSNMSPEDSSIYLCSFSTGVTEAFFGQGTRLTVV.

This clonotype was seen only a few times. CDR3 DNA sequence: TGTGCCAGTAGTCCTTTAGCGGGAGCCACCGGGGAGCTGTTTTTT. Its translation is CASSPLAGATGELFF. V and J are TRBV19 and TRBJ2-2, with 9 bases aligning to TRBD2. There are 15 residues in the CDR3. Germline V gene data show CDR1 as LNHDA and CDR2 as SQIVND (reference sequence). V was pared by 5 bases and J by 4 bases, with 5 bases of the junction left unmatched.

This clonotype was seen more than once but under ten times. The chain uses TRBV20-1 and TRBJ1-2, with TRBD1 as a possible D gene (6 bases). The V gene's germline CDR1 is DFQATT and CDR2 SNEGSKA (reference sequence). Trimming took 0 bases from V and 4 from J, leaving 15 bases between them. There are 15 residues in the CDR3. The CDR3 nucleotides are TGCAGTGCTAGAGATAGGGCACAGGGCGGCTATGGCTACACCTTC. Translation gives CSARDRAQGGYGYTF.

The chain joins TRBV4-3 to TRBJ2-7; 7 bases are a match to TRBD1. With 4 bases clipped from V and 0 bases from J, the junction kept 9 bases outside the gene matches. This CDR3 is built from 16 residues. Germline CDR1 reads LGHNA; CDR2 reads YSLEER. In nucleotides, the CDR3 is TGCGCCAGCAGCCTAATGGGACAGACGAGCTCCTACGAGCAGTACTTC. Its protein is CASSLMGQTSSYEQYF.

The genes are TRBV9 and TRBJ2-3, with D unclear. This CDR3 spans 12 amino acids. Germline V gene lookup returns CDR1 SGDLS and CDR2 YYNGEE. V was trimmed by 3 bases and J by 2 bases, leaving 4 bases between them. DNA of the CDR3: TGTGCCAGCAGCGAAAACACAGATACGCAGTATTTT. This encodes CASSENTDTQYF.